Below, 30 T cell receptor beta chains from the same sample are listed, as sequenced in a study of post-analysis software for immune sequencing data. Study conclusions and caveats: Patients carried a handful of TRBV segments more frequently than controls did, and TRBV5-6, TRBV5-1 and TRBV20-1 were among them.

Which antigens these TCRs recognize remains unknown. The library was made from cDNA and included unique molecular identifiers. TCRdb reanalysed the PCR reads using MiXCR and keeps one entry per CDR3 protein. The profile covers 750,000 to 900,000 distinct CDR3 sequences, with around 45% appearing a single time and just under 5% taken by the ten largest. Sequencing was performed on blood. Source of these receptors: a girl under 18 with multiple sclerosis.

The chain has TRBV29-1 and TRBJ2-7; D unresolved. Judging by the DNA end, TRBJ2-5 fits better; the J call may be wrong. The CDR3 totals 13 residues. Germline CDR1 is SQVTM and CDR2 is ANQGSEA. The DNA of the CDR3 is TGCAGCGTTGAGGCCAGCAGACAAGAGACCCAGTACTTC. It translates to CSVEASRQETQYF.

This clonotype was seen a few times. This sequence joins TRBV7-9 and TRBJ2-3, with TRBD2 matching over 11 bases. Germline trimming cut 4 bases from V and 1 base from J; bases unmatched to any gene: 10. Germline assignment: CDR1 SEHNR and CDR2 FQNEAQ (reference sequence). The CDR3 loop spans 18 amino acids. The CDR3 sequence is CASSWTSGYSTRTDTQYF. The CDR3 DNA sequence: TGTGCCAGCAGCTGGACTAGCGGGTACTCTACACGCACAGATACGCAGTATTTT.

The chain uses TRBV5-1 and TRBJ1-1, with a tentative D call TRBD1 (6 bases). Germline CDR1 SGHRS, CDR2 YFSETQ. V dropped 5 bases and J dropped 6 bases, with 17 bases sitting between them. The CDR3 runs to 14 residues. The DNA for the CDR3 is TGCGCCAGCAGTTCTGACAAGGGGGTCGCTGAAGCTTTCTTT. Its translation is CASSSDKGVAEAFF.

The genes are TRBV6-5 and TRBJ2-7; D possibly corresponds to TRBD1 (5 bases). From germline, CDR1 is MNHEY and CDR2 SVGAGI. Trimming cost V 6 bases and J 3 bases, with 15 bases left between them. This CDR3 is 14 amino acids long. In DNA form, the CDR3 reads TGTGCCAGCAGCCGCGACAGATCCTTCTACGAGCAGTACTTC. Its protein is CASSRDRSFYEQYF.

This clonotype was seen more than once but under ten times. The genes are TRBV12-3 or TRBV12-4 and TRBJ2-7; no clear D gene. The CDR3 loop spans 12 amino acids. Trimming took off 3 bases at V and 6 bases at J, with 9 bases between the two ends. CDR3 DNA: TGTGCCAGCAGTTTCTCCGTATCCGAGCAGTACTTC. Translation gives CASSFSVSEQYF.

This clonotype was seen just once. The rearrangement links TRBV12-3 or TRBV12-4 to TRBJ2-5, with 7 positions matching TRBD1. Germline trimming cut 5 bases from V and 4 bases from J; bases unmatched to any gene: 7. CDR3 length: 14 amino acids. The CDR3 loop is CASSPGTVGETQYF. The CDR3 DNA sequence: TGTGCCAGCAGTCCGGGGACAGTAGGAGAGACCCAGTACTTC.

This chain connects TRBV9 to TRBJ1-6, with 7 bases matching TRBD1. Looked up from germline, CDR1 is SGDLS and CDR2 is YYNGEE. The CDR3 is made up of 16 amino acids. V lost 0 bases to trimming and J lost 8 bases; unmatched junction nucleotides: 8. This chain's CDR3 is CASSVGDSPRDSPLHF. CDR3 DNA sequence: TGTGCCAGCAGCGTAGGGGACAGCCCAAGGGATTCACCCCTCCACTTT.

This clonotype was recorded a few times. The rearrangement links TRBV2 to TRBJ2-4, with D perhaps TRBD2 (6 bases). The CDR3 loop spans 14 amino acids. Germline loops: CDR1 SNHLY, CDR2 FYNNEI. V gave up 5 bases and J gave up 5 bases, with 13 bases separating them. The CDR3 bases are TGTGCCAGCAGTTCGGTAGCGGACGAAAACATTCAGTACTTC. Encoded protein: CASSSVADENIQYF.

This clonotype has just a few counts. The CDR3 DNA follows: TGTGCCAGCAGCTTCCAGACCTACGAGCAGTACTTC. Protein sequence: CASSFQTYEQYF. The chain carries TRBV7-2 and TRBJ2-7; D gene uncertain. The CDR3 is 12 amino acids. Per the germline V gene, CDR1 is SGHTA and CDR2 is FQGNSA. V shed 3 bases and J shed 2 bases, with 5 bases lying between them.

The chain combines TRBV12-3 or TRBV12-4 with TRBJ1-2, with 10 bases that match TRBD1. The CDR3 spans 12 residues. J lost 6 bases, V lost 6 bases, and 1 base had no gene match. Written as DNA, the CDR3 is TGTGCCAGCAGGGGACAGGGGCATGGCTACACCTTC. Translated: CASRGQGHGYTF.

The CDR3 region is CASAAGTFYEQYF. CDR3 nucleotide sequence: TGTGCCAGCGCTGCCGGGACCTTCTACGAGCAGTACTTC. The chain employs TRBV18 and TRBJ2-7, with D perhaps matching TRBD1 or TRBD2 (5 bases each). This CDR3 spans 13 amino acids. Germline values: CDR1 KGHSH, CDR2 LQKENI. V shed 8 bases and J shed 3 bases, with 14 bases lying between them.

This clonotype showed up just a few times. The rearrangement joins TRBV12-3 or TRBV12-4 to TRBJ2-6; no clear D. Trimming removed 3 bases from V and 2 bases from J, with 14 bases in between. The CDR3 loop spans 17 amino acids. CDR3 residues: CASSFLQAAAGANVLTF. The CDR3 DNA is TGTGCCAGCAGTTTTCTTCAGGCGGCCGCTGGGGCCAACGTCCTGACTTTC.

The rearrangement joins TRBV6-6 to TRBJ2-3; D perhaps matches TRBD2 (5 bases). CDR1 and CDR2 (germline): MNHNY, SVGAGI (reference sequence). The CDR3 is 11 residues long. V shed 10 bases and J shed 5 bases, with 10 bases lying between them. The CDR3 DNA reads TGTGCCATACTAGTATTAGATACGCAGTATTTT. Translating gives CAILVLDTQYF.

This clonotype was seen more than once but under ten times. The gene calls are TRBV6-6 and TRBJ1-5; D not resolved. The CDR3 runs to 13 residues. The V end was cut by 6 bases, the J end by 7 bases, with 13 bases between. CDR1 and CDR2 (germline): MNHNY, SVGAGI (reference sequence). The CDR3 coding sequence is TGTGCCAGCAGGGTGAAGGAAGGGCAGCCCCAGCATTTT. Amino acid sequence: CASRVKEGQPQHF.

The chain uses TRBV10-3 and TRBJ2-1; the D gene is possibly TRBD2 (6 bases). Germline V gene lookup returns CDR1 ENHRY and CDR2 SYGVKD. The CDR3 has 16 residues. Between the trimmed V and J ends, which lost 0 bases and 5 bases, there was a span of 14 bases. CDR3 nucleotides: TGTGCCATCAGTGAGTCGGTGGCGGGACCGGACAATGAGCAGTTCTTC. Amino acids: CAISESVAGPDNEQFF.

This chain connects TRBV20-1 to TRBJ1-1; the D gene is possibly TRBD1 (6 bases). The CDR3 runs to 14 residues. Trimming stripped 0 bases from V and 7 bases from J, with 15 bases between. Germline loops: CDR1 DFQATT, CDR2 SNEGSKA (reference sequence). This chain's CDR3 is CSARDLRDTYEAFF. CDR3 in DNA: TGCAGTGCTAGAGATCTCCGGGACACCTATGAAGCTTTCTTT.

The V gene is TRBV7-2, the J gene TRBJ2-1; the match to TRBD2 covers 7 bases. Germline lookup yields CDR1 SGHTA and CDR2 FQGNSA. There are 16 residues in the CDR3. V lost 1 base, J lost 4 bases, and 7 bases stayed unmatched. CDR3 bases: TGTGCCAGCAGCTTAGTGGTTAGCGGGCGTTACAATGAGCAGTTCTTC. Its protein is CASSLVVSGRYNEQFF.

This clonotype showed up many times. The chain has TRBV5-1 and TRBJ1-1; a weak D match, TRBD1 (5 bases). This CDR3 has 13 amino acids. From germline, CDR1 is SGHRS and CDR2 YFSETQ. V was trimmed by 4 bases and J by 4 bases, leaving 11 bases between them. The CDR3 nucleotides read TGCGCCAGCAGCACGCAGGGAGGCACTGAAGCTTTCTTT. It translates to CASSTQGGTEAFF.

The chain's CDR3 is CAIRDRDGLGNEQFF. The DNA of the CDR3 is TGTGCCATCAGGGACCGGGACGGACTAGGGAATGAGCAGTTCTTC. The chain recombines TRBV10-3 with TRBJ2-1; 7 bases map to TRBD2. CDR1 ENHRY and CDR2 SYGVKD come from the germline V gene. With 6 bases clipped from V and 7 bases from J, the junction kept 12 bases outside the gene matches. The CDR3 loop spans 15 amino acids.

There are a few counts of this clonotype. CDR3 DNA sequence: TGTGCCAGCAGCCCAAGGGCCGGGGAGCTGTTTTTT. It translates to CASSPRAGELFF. The V and J genes are TRBV7-2 and TRBJ2-2; D remains ambiguous. This CDR3 region has 12 residues. CDR1 SGHTA and CDR2 FQGNSA come from the germline V gene. V lost 5 bases and J lost 6, with 7 bases in between.

In its sample, this clonotype was seen many times. The rearrangement joins TRBV5-1 to TRBJ2-1, with D unresolved. The V end lost 0 bases, the J end lost 9 bases, and 4 bases lay between the germline ends. The CDR3 is made up of 11 amino acids. CDR1 is SGHRS and CDR2 is YFSETQ in the germline V gene. The CDR3 region has the DNA TGCGCCAGCAGCTTGGCCGGTGAGCAGTTCTTC. This gives the protein CASSLAGEQFF.

V usage is TRBV4-2 and J usage is TRBJ1-2; no clear D gene. Looked up from germline, CDR1 is LGHNA and CDR2 is YNFKEQ. The length of the CDR3 is 14 residues. The V and J ends lost 1 base and 5 bases respectively, with 11 bases between them. In nucleotides, the CDR3 is TGTGCCAGCAGCCAAGGATCTGGGAGATATGGCTACACCTTC. Translating it yields CASSQGSGRYGYTF.

This clonotype was picked up a small number of times. The chain joins TRBV27 to TRBJ2-5, with 9 nucleotides matching TRBD2. This CDR3 is built from 19 residues. V dropped 0 bases and J dropped 5; count of bases not matched to a gene: 16. The germline V gene has CDR1 MNHEY and CDR2 SMNVEV (reference sequence). CDR3 nucleotide sequence: TGTGCCAGCAGTTTATCGAACCCGTGGGCTAGCGGGACGAAGGAGACCCAGTACTTC. Its translation is CASSLSNPWASGTKETQYF.

There are a few counts of this clonotype. The V gene is TRBV7-2, the J gene TRBJ2-5; TRBD2 matches at 14 bases. Trimming cost V 5 bases and J 2 bases; bases outside gene matches: 4. Per germline, CDR1 SGHTA and CDR2 FQGNSA. This CDR3 has 16 residues. CDR3 amino acids: CASSPRTSGRQETQYF. Written as DNA, the CDR3 is TGTGCCAGCAGCCCGAGGACTAGCGGGAGGCAAGAGACCCAGTACTTC. The complete variable domain, with remaining parts taken from reference TRBV7-2 and TRBJ2-5, reads GAGVSQSPSNKVTEKGKDVELRCDPISGHTALYWYRQSLGQGLEFLIYFQGNSAPDKSGLPSDRFSAERTGGSVSTLTIQRTQQEDSAVYLCASSPRTSGRQETQYFGPGTRLLVL.

The chain joins TRBV4-1 to TRBJ2-7, with D perhaps TRBD1 (6 bases). The V and J ends lost 0 bases and 0 bases respectively, with 12 bases between them. The V gene's germline CDR1 is MGHRA and CDR2 YSYEKL. This CDR3 has 16 residues. The CDR3 nucleotides read TGCGCCAGCAGCCAAGACACAGGGACCTTCTCCTACGAGCAGTACTTC. Translation gives CASSQDTGTFSYEQYF.

The chain combines TRBV5-5 with TRBJ2-7, with D maybe TRBD1 (6 bases). Germline V gene data show CDR1 as SGHKS and CDR2 as YYEKEE (reference sequence). V shed 4 bases and J shed 3 bases, with 20 bases lying between them. This CDR3 is 16 amino acids long. CDR3 residues: CASSLDPGQRYYEQYF. The CDR3 DNA is TGTGCCAGCAGCCTGGACCCTGGACAGAGATACTACGAGCAGTACTTC.

This clonotype has more than one count but fewer than ten. The V gene is TRBV12-3 or TRBV12-4, the J gene TRBJ2-7; D is uncertain. The ends were cut back, 2 bases at V and 5 bases at J, with 7 bases in the middle. CDR3 length: 12 residues. The CDR3 DNA reads TGTGCCAGCAGTTTAATGATTCACGAGCAGTACTTC. Residues: CASSLMIHEQYF.

The chain recombines TRBV6-5 with TRBJ1-2; a weak D match, TRBD1 (6 bases). There are 15 residues in the CDR3. The V and J ends lost 6 bases and 6 bases respectively, with 20 bases between them. CDR1 is MNHEY, CDR2 SVGAGI, per germline. Here the CDR3 reads CASRFLLGGLDGYTF. The CDR3 region has the DNA TGTGCCAGCAGATTCCTCCTAGGGGGGCTGGATGGCTACACCTTC.

The chain couples TRBV6-5 to TRBJ1-2; D uncertain. Trimming took off 0 bases at V and 5 bases at J, with 13 bases between the two ends. Germline V gene sequence: CDR1 MNHEY, CDR2 SVGAGI. CDR3 size: 15 residues. The CDR3 loop reads CASSYSAGKAYGYTF. CDR3 nucleotides: TGTGCCAGCAGTTACTCGGCAGGAAAGGCTTATGGCTACACCTTC.

The CDR3 region has the DNA TGTGCCAGCAGCTTAGGCGGGAGGAACTCGGATGAGCAGTTCTTC. The encoded protein is CASSLGGRNSDEQFF. The rearrangement links TRBV7-2 to TRBJ2-1; 8 nucleotides align to TRBD2. V gave up 1 base and J gave up 8 bases; unmatched junction bases: 7. There are 15 residues in the CDR3. Germline V gene data show CDR1 as SGHTA and CDR2 as FQGNSA. The whole variable domain, filled in from reference TRBV7-2 and TRBJ2-1, reads GAGVSQSPSNKVTEKGKDVELRCDPISGHTALYWYRQSLGQGLEFLIYFQGNSAPDKSGLPSDRFSAERTGGSVSTLTIQRTQQEDSAVYLCASSLGGRNSDEQFFGPGTRLTVL.